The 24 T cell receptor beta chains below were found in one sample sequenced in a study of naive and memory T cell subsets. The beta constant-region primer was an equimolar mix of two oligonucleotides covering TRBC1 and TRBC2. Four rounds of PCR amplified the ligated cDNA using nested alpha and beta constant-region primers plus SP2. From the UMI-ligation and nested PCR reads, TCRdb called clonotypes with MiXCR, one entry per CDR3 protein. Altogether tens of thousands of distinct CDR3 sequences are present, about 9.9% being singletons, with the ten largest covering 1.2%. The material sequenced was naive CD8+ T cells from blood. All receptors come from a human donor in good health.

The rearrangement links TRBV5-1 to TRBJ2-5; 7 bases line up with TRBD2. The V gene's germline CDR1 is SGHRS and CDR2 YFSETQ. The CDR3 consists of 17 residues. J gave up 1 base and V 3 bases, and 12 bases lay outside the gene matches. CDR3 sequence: CASSSRGWAGAQETQYF. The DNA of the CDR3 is TGCGCCAGCAGCTCCCGGGGGTGGGCGGGAGCCCAAGAGACCCAGTACTTC.

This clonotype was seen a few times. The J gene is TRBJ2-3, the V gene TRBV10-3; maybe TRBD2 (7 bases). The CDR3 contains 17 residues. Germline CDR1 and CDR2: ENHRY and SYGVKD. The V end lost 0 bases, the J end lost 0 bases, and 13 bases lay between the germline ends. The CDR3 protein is CAISESGRGQSTDTQYF. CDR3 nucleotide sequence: TGTGCCATCAGTGAGTCGGGGAGGGGACAAAGCACAGATACGCAGTATTTT.

As DNA, the CDR3 is TGTGCCAGCAGCGTAGGAAGGGTAGTGCATGAGCAGTTCTTC. Protein sequence: CASSVGRVVHEQFF. V is TRBV9 and J is TRBJ2-1; D unresolved. The CDR3 contains 14 residues. Germline CDR1 reads SGDLS; CDR2 reads YYNGEE. V lost 0 bases to trimming and J lost 8 bases, with 12 bases between them. Based on the CDR3 plus reference TRBV9 and TRBJ2-1, the full variable domain is DSGVTQTPKHLITATGQRVTLRCSPRSGDLSVYWYQQSLDQGLQFLIQYYNGEERAKGNILERFSAQQFPDLHSELNLSSLELGDSALYFCASSVGRVVHEQFFGPGTRLTVL.

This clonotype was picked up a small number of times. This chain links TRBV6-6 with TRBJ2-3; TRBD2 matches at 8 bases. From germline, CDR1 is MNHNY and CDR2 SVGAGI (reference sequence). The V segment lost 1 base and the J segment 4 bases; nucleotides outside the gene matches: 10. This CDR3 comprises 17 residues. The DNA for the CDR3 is TGTGCCAGCAGTTACTTTTATAGCGGGAAGACCGCAGATACGCAGTATTTT. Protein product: CASSYFYSGKTADTQYF.

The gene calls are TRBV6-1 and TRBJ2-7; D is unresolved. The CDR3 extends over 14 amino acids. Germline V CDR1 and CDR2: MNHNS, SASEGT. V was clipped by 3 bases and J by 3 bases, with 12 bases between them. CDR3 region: CASSEWQVHYEQYF. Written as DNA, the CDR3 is TGTGCCAGCAGTGAGTGGCAGGTTCACTACGAGCAGTACTTC.

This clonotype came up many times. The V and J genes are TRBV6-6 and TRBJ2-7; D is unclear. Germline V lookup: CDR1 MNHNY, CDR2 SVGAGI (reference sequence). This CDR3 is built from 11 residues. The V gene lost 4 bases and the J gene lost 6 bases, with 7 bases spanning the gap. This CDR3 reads CASSSGSEQYF. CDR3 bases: TGTGCCAGCAGTTCAGGAAGCGAGCAGTACTTC.

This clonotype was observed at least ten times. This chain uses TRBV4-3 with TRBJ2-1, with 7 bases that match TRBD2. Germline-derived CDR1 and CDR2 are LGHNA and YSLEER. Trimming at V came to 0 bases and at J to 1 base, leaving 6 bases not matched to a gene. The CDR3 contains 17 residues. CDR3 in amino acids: CASSQDLGGGSYNEQFF. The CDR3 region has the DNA TGCGCCAGCAGCCAAGATCTGGGCGGGGGTTCCTACAATGAGCAGTTCTTC.

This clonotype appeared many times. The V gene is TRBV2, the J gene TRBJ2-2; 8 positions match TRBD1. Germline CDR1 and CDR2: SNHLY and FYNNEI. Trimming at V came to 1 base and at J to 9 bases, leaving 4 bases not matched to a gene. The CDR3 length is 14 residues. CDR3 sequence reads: CASSEGTGTRELFF. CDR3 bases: TGTGCCAGCAGTGAAGGGACAGGGACGAGGGAGCTGTTTTTT.

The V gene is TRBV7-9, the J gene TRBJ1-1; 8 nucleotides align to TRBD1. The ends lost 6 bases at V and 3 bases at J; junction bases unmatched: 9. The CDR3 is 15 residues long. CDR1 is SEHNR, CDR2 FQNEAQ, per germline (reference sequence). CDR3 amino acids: CASSDGQGGHTEAFF. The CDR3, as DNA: TGTGCCAGCAGTGACGGACAGGGCGGACACACTGAAGCTTTCTTT.

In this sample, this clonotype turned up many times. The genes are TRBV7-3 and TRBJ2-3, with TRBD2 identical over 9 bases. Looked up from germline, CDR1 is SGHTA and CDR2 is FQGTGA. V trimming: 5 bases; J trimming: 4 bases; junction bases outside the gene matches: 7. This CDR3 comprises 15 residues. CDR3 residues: CASSTGTSFADTQYF. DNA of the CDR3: TGTGCCAGCAGCACCGGGACTAGCTTTGCAGATACGCAGTATTTT.

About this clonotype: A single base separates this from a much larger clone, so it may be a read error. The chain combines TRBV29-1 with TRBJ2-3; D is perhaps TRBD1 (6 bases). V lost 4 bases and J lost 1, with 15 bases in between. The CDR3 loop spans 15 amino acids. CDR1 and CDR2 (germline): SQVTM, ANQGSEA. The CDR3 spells CSVGYGRGCTDTQYF. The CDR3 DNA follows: TGCAGCGTTGGATATGGCAGGGGATGCACAGATACGCAGTATTTT.

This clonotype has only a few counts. This CDR3 reads CASSPKGVQDTQYF. The CDR3, as DNA: TGTGCCAGCAGCCCCAAAGGGGTGCAAGATACGCAGTATTTT. The J gene is TRBJ2-3, the V gene TRBV7-7; tentative D call: TRBD1 (5 bases). The V gene lost 5 bases and the J gene lost 5 bases, with 14 bases spanning the gap. Germline lookup yields CDR1 SSHAT and CDR2 FNYEAQ (reference sequence). This CDR3 has 14 amino acids.

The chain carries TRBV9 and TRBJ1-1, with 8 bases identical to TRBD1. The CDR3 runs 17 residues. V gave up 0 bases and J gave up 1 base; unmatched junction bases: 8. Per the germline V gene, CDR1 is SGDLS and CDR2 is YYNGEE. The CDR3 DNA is TGTGCCAGCAGCGTAGAAGGTGGGACAGGACCGAACACTGAAGCTTTCTTT. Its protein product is CASSVEGGTGPNTEAFF. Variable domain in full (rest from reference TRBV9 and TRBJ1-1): DSGVTQTPKHLITATGQRVTLRCSPRSGDLSVYWYQQSLDQGLQFLIQYYNGEERAKGNILERFSAQQFPDLHSELNLSSLELGDSALYFCASSVEGGTGPNTEAFFGQGTRLTVV.

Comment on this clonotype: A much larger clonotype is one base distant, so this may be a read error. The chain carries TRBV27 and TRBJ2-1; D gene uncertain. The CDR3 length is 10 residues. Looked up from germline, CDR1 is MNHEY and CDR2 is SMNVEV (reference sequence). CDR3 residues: CGSNLPEQFF. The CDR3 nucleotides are TGTGGCAGCAATCTTCCTGAGCAGTTCTTC.

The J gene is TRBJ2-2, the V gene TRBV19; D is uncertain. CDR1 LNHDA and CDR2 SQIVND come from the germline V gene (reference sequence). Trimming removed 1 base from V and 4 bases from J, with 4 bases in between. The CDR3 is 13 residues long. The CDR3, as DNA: TGTGCCAGTAGTATAGGCCGCACCGGGGAGCTGTTTTTT. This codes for CASSIGRTGELFF.

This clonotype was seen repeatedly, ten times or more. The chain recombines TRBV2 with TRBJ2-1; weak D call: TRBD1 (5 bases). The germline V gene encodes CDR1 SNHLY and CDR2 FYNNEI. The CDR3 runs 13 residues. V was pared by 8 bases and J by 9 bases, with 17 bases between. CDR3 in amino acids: CASQGMGLGEQFF. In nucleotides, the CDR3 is TGTGCCAGCCAGGGCATGGGCTTAGGTGAGCAGTTCTTC.

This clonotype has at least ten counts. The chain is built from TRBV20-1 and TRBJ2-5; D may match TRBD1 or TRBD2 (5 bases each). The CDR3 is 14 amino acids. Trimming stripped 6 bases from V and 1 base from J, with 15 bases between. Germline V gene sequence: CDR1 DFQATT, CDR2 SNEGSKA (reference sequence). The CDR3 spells CSAGPGFGQETQYF. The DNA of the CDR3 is TGCAGTGCGGGGCCGGGGTTTGGCCAAGAGACCCAGTACTTC.

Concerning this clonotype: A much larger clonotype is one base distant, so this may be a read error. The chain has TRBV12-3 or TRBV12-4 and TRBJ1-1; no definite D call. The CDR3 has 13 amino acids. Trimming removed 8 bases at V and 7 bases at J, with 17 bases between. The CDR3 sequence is CASFDEGDIEAFF. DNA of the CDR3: TGTGCCAGCTTTGATGAGGGAGACATTGAAGCTTTCTTT.

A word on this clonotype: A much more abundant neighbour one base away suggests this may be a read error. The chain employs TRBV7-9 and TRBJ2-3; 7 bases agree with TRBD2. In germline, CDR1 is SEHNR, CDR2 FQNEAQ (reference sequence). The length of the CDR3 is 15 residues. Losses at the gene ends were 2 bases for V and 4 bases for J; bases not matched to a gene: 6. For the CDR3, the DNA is TGTGCCAGCAGCTTAAGCGGCGGGAGCTCAGATACGCAGTATTTT. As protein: CASSLSGGSSDTQYF.

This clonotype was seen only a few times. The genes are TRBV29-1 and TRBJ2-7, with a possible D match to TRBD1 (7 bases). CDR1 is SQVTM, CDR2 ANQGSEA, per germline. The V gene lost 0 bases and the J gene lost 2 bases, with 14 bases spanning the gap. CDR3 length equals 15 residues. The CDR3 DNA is TGCAGCGTTGAAGATTGGGAGGACAGGACCTACGAGCAGTACTTC. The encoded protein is CSVEDWEDRTYEQYF.

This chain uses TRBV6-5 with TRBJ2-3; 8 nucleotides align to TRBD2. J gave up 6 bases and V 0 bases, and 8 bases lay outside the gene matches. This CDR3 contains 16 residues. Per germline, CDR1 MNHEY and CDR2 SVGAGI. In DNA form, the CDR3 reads TGTGCCAGCAGTTACTCGGGAGCGCGGGGGGCTGATACGCAGTATTTT. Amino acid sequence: CASSYSGARGADTQYF.

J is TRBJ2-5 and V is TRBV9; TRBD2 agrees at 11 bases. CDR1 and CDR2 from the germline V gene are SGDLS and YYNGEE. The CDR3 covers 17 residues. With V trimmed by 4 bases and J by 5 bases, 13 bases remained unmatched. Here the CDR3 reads CASSLGLAGGPRETQYF. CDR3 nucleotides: TGTGCCAGCAGCTTGGGGTTAGCGGGAGGGCCGCGGGAGACCCAGTACTTC.

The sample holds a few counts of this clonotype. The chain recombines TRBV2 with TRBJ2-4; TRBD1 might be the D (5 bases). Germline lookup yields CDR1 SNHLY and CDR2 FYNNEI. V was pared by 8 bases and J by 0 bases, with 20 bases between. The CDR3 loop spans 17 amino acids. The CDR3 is CASLGLTGHLAKNIQYF. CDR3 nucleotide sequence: TGTGCCAGCCTGGGCCTCACCGGACACCTAGCCAAAAACATTCAGTACTTC.

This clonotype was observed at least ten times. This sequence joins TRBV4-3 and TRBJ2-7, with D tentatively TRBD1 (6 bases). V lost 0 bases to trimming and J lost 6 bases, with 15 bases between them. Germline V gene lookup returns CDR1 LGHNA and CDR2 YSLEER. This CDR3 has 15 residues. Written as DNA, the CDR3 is TGCGCCAGCAGCCAAGATGGACAGCTCCTTGGCGAGCAGTACTTC. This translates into CASSQDGQLLGEQYF.